The source of this T cell receptor beta chain is a study of human T cells and chemical hapten exposure. As for time point: patch test 3, about 24 weeks after DPC sensitization. Treatment reported: therapeutic diphenylcyclopropenone sensitization with weekly scalp DPC. This clonotype was picked up a small number of times. V lost 1 base and J 8 bases, leaving 9 bases between the germline ends. CDR1 is SGHAT, CDR2 FQDESV, per germline (reference sequence). This CDR3 has 13 amino acids. TCRdb re-analysed the RACE reads in MiXCR, keeping a single row per CDR3 protein. This repertoire shows roughly 100,000 distinct CDR3 sequences, approximately 36% found once; its top ten account for roughly 2.7%.

V gene TRBV11-1 combines with J gene TRBJ2-1; no reliable D call. Sequencing was performed on whole blood, taken in connection with sensitization to the hapten diphenylcyclopropenone (DPC). This receptor was identified in a middle-aged man with alopecia areata. Some clones in this sample may be carry-over from other donors' samples. DNA of the CDR3: TGTGCCAGCAGCTTAGAACCCCCTGATGAGCAGTTCTTC. As protein: CASSLEPPDEQFF.